This T cell receptor (beta chain) was documented in a study of blood T cell repertoires in COVID-19. As for the study in general: PBMCs, B-cell-depleted T cells, or T cells were the source of the cDNA or gDNA that made up the material.

Participants' own reports of clinical history determined their cohort assignment. Under the authors' procedure: Using reference gene primer amplification, nucleated cell counts were estimated. Sequenced by immunoSEQ multiplex PCR; TCRdb stores in-frame clones only, minus some. V and J calls and clone size are copied from that table; D and trimming were computed from the DNA. The repertoire includes about 200,000 clones, less than 85% of them detected once, and about 5% sits in the top ten. The clonotype was recovered from a woman aged 60 to 75 with acute COVID-19. Input material: PBMCs or T cells enriched from blood (not recorded which).

The CDR3 is CASSLAGTGGSTNEKLFF. Written as DNA, the CDR3 is TGTGCCAGCAGCTTAGCGGGGACAGGGGGTTCAACTAATGAAAAACTGTTTTTT. The chain has TRBV7-9 and TRBJ1-4; TRBD1 agrees at 11 bases. This CDR3 spans 18 amino acids. V shed 0 bases and J 0 bases; nucleotides not matched to a gene: 3. The germline V gene encodes CDR1 SEHNR and CDR2 FQNEAQ (reference sequence).